This TCR beta chain was recovered during a study of T cells in Graves' hyperthyroidism and ophthalmopathy. Study-level results: The majority of expanded thyroid clonotypes above 0.001 also appeared in blood. Before onset, by a median of approximately 5.9 months, the model predicted ophthalmopathy.

Recently diagnosed hyperthyroidism of less than 2 months' duration affected patients aged 18 to 65. The source material, RNA transcripts, was used to amplify TCR beta CDR3 regions. HTBI primers were the set used in a first-round RT-PCR of the TCR CDR3. TCRdb analysed the multiplex PCR reads with MiXCR anew, one entry per CDR3 protein. The sample yields approximately 400,000 distinct CDR3 sequences, 14% to 15% seen once. Trimming removed 4 bases at V and 6 bases at J, with 11 bases between. Per the germline V gene, CDR1 is SGHRS and CDR2 is YFSETQ. The CDR3 length is 12 residues. For this clonotype: Its antigen is as yet unknown.

Material for sequencing was blood. The sequence was collected from a woman aged 25 to 39 with Graves' hyperthyroidism. The chain employs TRBV5-1 and TRBJ2-7; TRBD1 might be the D (5 bases). The CDR3 region is CASSPDRGEQYF. The CDR3 DNA sequence: TGCGCCAGCAGCCCGGATAGGGGCGAGCAGTACTTC.